A single TCR beta chain is shown here with its context. Antigen: not known. Investigators profiled TCR beta VDJ and CDR3 from genomic DNA template. TCRdb itself ran the reads through MiXCR, one entry per CDR3 protein. This table has about 210,000 distinct CDR3 sequences, 34% appearing once. The germline V gene encodes CDR1 SQVTM and CDR2 ANQGSEA. V was cut by 7 bases and J by 4 bases, with 19 bases left in between. This CDR3 contains 14 residues. This entry comes from a study of CD8+CD57+ T cells in acquired aplastic anemia. About the study: The DNA of sorted CD4+ and CD8+ cells averaged around 3 ug. Study-level points and caveats: Overlap between patients and controls comprised just under 30 CD8+ CDR3 sequences.

The chain is built from TRBV29-1 and TRBJ1-2; tentative D call: TRBD1 (5 bases). What was sequenced was sorted CD4+, CD8+, or CD8+CD57+ T cells (not recorded which) from PBMCs. The TCR was taken from a human donor in good health, serving as a control. The CDR3 here is CSADFGGTSYGYTF. DNA of the CDR3: TGCAGCGCAGACTTTGGCGGGACTTCCTATGGCTACACCTTC.